Given below is one T cell receptor (beta chain) in context. The CDR3 is 15 amino acids. V was trimmed by 0 bases and J by 7 bases, leaving 12 bases between them. CDR1 is LNHNV, CDR2 YYDKDF, per germline (reference sequence). These data belong to a study of blood T cell repertoires in COVID-19. Sequenced by immunoSEQ multiplex PCR; TCRdb stores in-frame clones only, minus some. The sample records roughly 120,000 clones, 70% to 85% being singletons. This sequence was found in a man between 65 and 80 years old with active or convalescent COVID-19. V and J are TRBV15 and TRBJ1-4, with D tentatively TRBD1 (5 bases). Sequencing used peripheral blood. CDR3 residues: CATSRDRDIGEKLFF. In DNA, the CDR3 is TGTGCCACCAGCAGAGACAGGGATATAGGTGAAAAACTGTTTTTT.